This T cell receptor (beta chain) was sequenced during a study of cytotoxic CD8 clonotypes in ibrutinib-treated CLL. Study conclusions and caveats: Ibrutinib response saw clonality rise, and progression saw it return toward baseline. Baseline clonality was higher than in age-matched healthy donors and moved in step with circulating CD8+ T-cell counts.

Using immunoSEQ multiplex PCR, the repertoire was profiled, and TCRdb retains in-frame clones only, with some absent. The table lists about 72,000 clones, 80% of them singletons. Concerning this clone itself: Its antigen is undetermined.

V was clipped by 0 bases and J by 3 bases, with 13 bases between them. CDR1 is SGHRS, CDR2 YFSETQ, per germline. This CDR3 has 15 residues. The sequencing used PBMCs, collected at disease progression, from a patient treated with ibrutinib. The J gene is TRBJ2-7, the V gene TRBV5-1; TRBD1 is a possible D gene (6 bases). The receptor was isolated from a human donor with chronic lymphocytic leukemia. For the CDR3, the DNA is TGCGCCAGCAGCTTGGACCCGGGACATAACTACGAGCAGTACTTC. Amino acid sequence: CASSLDPGHNYEQYF. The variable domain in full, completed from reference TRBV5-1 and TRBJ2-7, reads KAGVTQTPRYLIKTRGQQVTLSCSPISGHRSVSWYQQTPGQGLQFLFEYFSETQRNKGNFPGRFSGRQFSNSRSEMNVSTLELGDSALYLCASSLDPGHNYEQYFGPGTRLTVT.